The 3 T cell receptor beta chains listed next were all sequenced from one sample in a study of blood T cell repertoires in COVID-19. The table came from immunoSEQ multiplex PCR; TCRdb's copy has only in-frame clones and leaves some out. The data hold fewer than 350,000 clones, with 89% observed a single time. What was sequenced was PBMCs or T cells enriched from blood (not recorded which). Receptor source: a woman in her thirties or forties who had recovered from COVID-19.

The chain uses TRBV5-1 and TRBJ1-2; 11 nucleotides match TRBD1. Germline trimming cut 0 bases from V and 6 bases from J; bases unmatched to any gene: 1. This CDR3 region has 14 residues. Germline CDR1 is SGHRS and CDR2 is YFSETQ. The CDR3 nucleotides read TGCGCCAGCAGCTTGGGGACAGGGGGCGATGGCTACACCTTC. Its protein is CASSLGTGGDGYTF.

A single count supports this clone. The rearrangement joins TRBV2 to TRBJ2-3; 8 nucleotides align to TRBD2. CDR3 length: 14 residues. The J segment lost 3 bases and the V segment lost 8 bases, leaving 7 bases of the junction unmatched. The germline V gene encodes CDR1 SNHLY and CDR2 FYNNEI. CDR3 sequence (DNA): TGTGCCAGCTGCGACGGGAGGGGGACAGATACGCAGTATTTT. Amino acid sequence: CASCDGRGTDTQYF. Filled out from reference TRBV2 and TRBJ2-3, the complete variable domain reads EPEVTQTPSHQVTQMGQEVILRCVPISNHLYFYWYRQILGQKVEFLVSFYNNEISEKSEIFDDQFSVERPDGSNFTLKIRSTKLEDSAMYFCASCDGRGTDTQYFGPGTRLTVL.

J is TRBJ1-3 and V is TRBV7-9; 8 nucleotides agree with TRBD1. CDR1 and CDR2 (germline): SEHNR, FQNEAQ (reference sequence). J gave up 4 bases and V 5 bases, and 7 bases lay outside the gene matches. The CDR3 sequence is 15 residues long. Here the CDR3 DNA reads TGTGCCAGCAGCCCACGGACAGGGCGAGGAAACACCATATATTTT. Its translation: CASSPRTGRGNTIYF.